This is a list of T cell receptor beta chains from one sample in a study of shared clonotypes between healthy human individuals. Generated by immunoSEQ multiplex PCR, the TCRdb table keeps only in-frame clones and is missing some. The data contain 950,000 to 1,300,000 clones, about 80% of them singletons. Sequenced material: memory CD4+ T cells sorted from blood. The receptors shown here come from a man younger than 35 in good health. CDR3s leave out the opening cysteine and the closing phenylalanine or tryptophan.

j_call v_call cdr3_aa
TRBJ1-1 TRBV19 ASSARQGEAF
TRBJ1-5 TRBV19 ASTSQGHYSNQPQH
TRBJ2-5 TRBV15 ATSRDQMTQY
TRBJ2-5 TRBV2 ASSDSSVQETQY
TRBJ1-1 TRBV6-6 ASSYSERGTEAF
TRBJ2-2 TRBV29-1 SIQEAGVGTGELF
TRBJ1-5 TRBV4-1 ASSQWTGKNQPQH
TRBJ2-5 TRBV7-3 ASSLIGQAGETQY
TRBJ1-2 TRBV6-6 ASSYTRDNYGYT
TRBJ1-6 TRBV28 ASSPRASSYNSPLH
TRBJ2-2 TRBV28 ASSGTLNTGELF
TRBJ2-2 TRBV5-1 ASSLSRQGANTGELF
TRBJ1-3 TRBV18 ASSPQRGNTIY
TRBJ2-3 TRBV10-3 AISRGGTDTQY